These T cell receptor beta chains were read from a single sample in a study of cytomegalovirus exposure and HLA in healthy donors. Sequenced by immunoSEQ multiplex PCR; TCRdb stores in-frame clones only, minus some. This table holds roughly 150,000 clones, approximately 90% found once. Material for sequencing was PBMCs. These receptors were collected from a man between 18 and 29 years old in good health and CMV-seronegative. Each CDR3 is given without its conserved first and last residue. D genes are given only for firm matches.

v_gene: TRBV28; d_gene: .; len: 15; CDR3aa: ASSPERAGSSYNEQF
v_gene: TRBV21-1; d_gene: .; len: 18; CDR3aa: ASSKTRGGQGARVCYGYT
v_gene: TRBV7-2; d_gene: TRBD1; len: 14; CDR3aa: ASSTVTGGPGNIQY
v_gene: TRBV19; d_gene: TRBD1; len: 14; CDR3aa: ASSKAASTGGYGYT
v_gene: TRBV20-1; d_gene: .; len: 9; CDR3aa: SARIGQEAF
v_gene: TRBV6-5; d_gene: TRBD1; len: 11; CDR3aa: ASTRDRNYGYT
v_gene: TRBV7-5; d_gene: .; len: 8; CDR3aa: VPIGNTIY
v_gene: TRBV5-1; d_gene: .; len: 12; CDR3aa: ASSTREGGYGYT
v_gene: TRBV7-8; d_gene: .; len: 15; CDR3aa: ASSPEVGRVYNSPLH
v_gene: TRBV19; d_gene: .; len: 13; CDR3aa: AAQDGGYSNQPQH
v_gene: TRBV11-2; d_gene: .; len: 13; CDR3aa: ASSLDPGNTGELF
v_gene: TRBV30; d_gene: TRBD1; len: 11; CDR3aa: AWTDRANYGYT
v_gene: TRBV29-1; d_gene: TRBD1; len: 15; CDR3aa: SVLGQVLFSGANVLT
v_gene: TRBV2; d_gene: .; len: 12; CDR3aa: ASSEARGRGEAF
v_gene: TRBV29-1; d_gene: .; len: 11; CDR3aa: SVEEPRGTEAF
v_gene: TRBV28; d_gene: .; len: 12; CDR3aa: ASSSPQGVGPQH
v_gene: TRBV19; d_gene: .; len: 12; CDR3aa: ASSIAFNNYGYT
v_gene: TRBV7-6; d_gene: .; len: 12; CDR3aa: ASSPGPNGNTIY
v_gene: TRBV19; d_gene: .; len: 13; CDR3aa: ASSTPRAGHYGYT
v_gene: TRBV30; d_gene: .; len: 11; CDR3aa: AWKWEIDTEAF
v_gene: TRBV19; d_gene: TRBD1; len: 11; CDR3aa: ASQDRGINEQF
v_gene: TRBV6-6; d_gene: .; len: 12; CDR3aa: ASSPRPGGDTQY
v_gene: TRBV5-1; d_gene: TRBD1; len: 17; CDR3aa: ASARLLGQGARNTGELF
v_gene: TRBV15; d_gene: TRBD2; len: 13; CDR3aa: ATRRTSGIQETQY
v_gene: TRBV5-1; d_gene: TRBD1; len: 16; CDR3aa: ASRLDTGTGASKGVYT
v_gene: TRBV5-1; d_gene: TRBD2; len: 14; CDR3aa: ASSAPSGGRADEQF
v_gene: TRBV7-6; d_gene: TRBD2; len: 13; CDR3aa: ASSYRTSGSYEQY
v_gene: TRBV18; d_gene: .; len: 13; CDR3aa: ASSPSGGLTGELF
v_gene: TRBV7-2; d_gene: .; len: 11; CDR3aa: ASSLYKNQPQH
v_gene: TRBV2; d_gene: .; len: 11; CDR3aa: ASSIIANYGYT
v_gene: TRBV19; d_gene: .; len: 12; CDR3aa: ASSTGTFTYEQY
v_gene: TRBV19; d_gene: TRBD1; len: 11; CDR3aa: ASSTNRGYEQY
v_gene: TRBV4-3; d_gene: .; len: 14; CDR3aa: ASSQDTGGSNQPQH
v_gene: TRBV18; d_gene: .; len: 13; CDR3aa: ASSRRRGTYNEQF
v_gene: TRBV7-9; d_gene: TRBD1; len: 11; CDR3aa: ASSRDREQPQH
v_gene: TRBV5-6; d_gene: .; len: 13; CDR3aa: ASSLTGTGHNEQF
v_gene: TRBV19; d_gene: TRBD1; len: 12; CDR3aa: ASATGTRGNTIY
v_gene: TRBV6-6; d_gene: TRBD1; len: 13; CDR3aa: ASSPTGMGNQPQH
v_gene: TRBV6-6; d_gene: TRBD1; len: 12; CDR3aa: ASSYDREVNTIY
v_gene: TRBV19; d_gene: .; len: 13; CDR3aa: ASTSPEGDNSPLH
v_gene: TRBV10-3; d_gene: TRBD1; len: 12; CDR3aa: AISPEGASGEQY
v_gene: TRBV5-1; d_gene: .; len: 11; CDR3aa: ASSFEGGTEAF
v_gene: TRBV5-1; d_gene: .; len: 12; CDR3aa: ASSLAAASETQY
v_gene: TRBV5-1; d_gene: .; len: 10; CDR3aa: ASGLVSGEQY
v_gene: TRBV27; d_gene: TRBD1; len: 16; CDR3aa: ASSFILPDRGPQETQY
v_gene: TRBV6-4; d_gene: .; len: 13; CDR3aa: ASSDSGSRNSPLH
v_gene: TRBV10-1; d_gene: .; len: 11; CDR3aa: ASSASGLDTQY
v_gene: TRBV6-1; d_gene: .; len: 12; CDR3aa: AIVPGSYNSPLH
v_gene: TRBV9; d_gene: .; len: 14; CDR3aa: ASSVSQGRLYNEQF
v_gene: TRBV18; d_gene: .; len: 16; CDR3aa: ASSPTLSRDSRPYGYT
v_gene: TRBV27; d_gene: .; len: 12; CDR3aa: ASSPDTSGNTIY
v_gene: TRBV5-1; d_gene: .; len: 13; CDR3aa: ASSLLLSEADTQY
v_gene: TRBV27; d_gene: TRBD1; len: 13; CDR3aa: ASSSGQGPNYEQY